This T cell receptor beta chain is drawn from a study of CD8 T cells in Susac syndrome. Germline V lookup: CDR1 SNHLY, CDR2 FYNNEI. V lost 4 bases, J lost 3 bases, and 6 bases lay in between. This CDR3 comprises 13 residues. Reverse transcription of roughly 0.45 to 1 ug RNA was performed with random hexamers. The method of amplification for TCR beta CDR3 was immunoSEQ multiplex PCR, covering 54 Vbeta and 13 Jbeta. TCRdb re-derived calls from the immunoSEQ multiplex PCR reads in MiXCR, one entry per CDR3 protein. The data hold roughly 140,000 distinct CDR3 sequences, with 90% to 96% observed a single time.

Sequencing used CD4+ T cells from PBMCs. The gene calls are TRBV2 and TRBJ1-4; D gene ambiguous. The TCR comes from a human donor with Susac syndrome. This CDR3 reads CASSGLPNEKLFF. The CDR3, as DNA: TGTGCCAGCAGTGGACTACCTAATGAAAAACTGTTTTTT.